These 32 T cell receptor beta chains originate from one sample sequenced in a study of vaccination and CD4 T cells after COVID-19. This sample's treatment: roughly 10-day PBMC culture with coronavirus spike peptide pools or control peptides (ViraFEST assay). Antigen specificity for these receptors is unknown. Cultured CD4+ T-cell DNA underwent Oncomine TCR Beta short-read sequencing. A single record per CDR3 protein comes from TCRdb applying MiXCR to the PCR reads. Counted here are about 14,000 distinct CDR3 sequences, over 65% occurring once; the ten biggest clones make up under 13%. Sequences were obtained from CD4+ T cells from blood, cultured in vitro. These receptors were collected from a human donor who had recovered from COVID-19.

This chain connects TRBV20-1 to TRBJ2-2; D gene uncertain. CDR3 size: 13 residues. V lost 3 bases to trimming and J lost 4 bases, with 9 bases between them. Germline CDR1 DFQATT, CDR2 SNEGSKA (reference sequence). The CDR3 loop reads CSARVSGTGELFF. The CDR3 DNA is TGCAGTGCTAGGGTTTCAGGCACCGGGGAGCTGTTTTTT.

This chain uses TRBV6-2 or TRBV6-3 with TRBJ1-1; D possibly corresponds to TRBD1 (5 bases). V lost 6 bases and J lost 9, with 14 bases in between. Germline V gene data show CDR1 as MNHEY and CDR2 as SVGEGT. The CDR3 has 12 residues. As DNA, the CDR3 is TGTGCCAGCAGCCGGGACCGAACACAAGCTTTCTTT. Residues: CASSRDRTQAFF.

The chain combines TRBV7-8 with TRBJ1-1; 7 nucleotides line up with TRBD1. This CDR3 region has 17 residues. Trimming removed 5 bases from V and 0 bases from J; junction bases left unmatched: 12. The V gene's germline CDR1 is SGHVS and CDR2 FQNEAQ. For the CDR3, the DNA is TGTGCCAGCAGCACCCGGGTGGGACAGCAGATGAACACTGAAGCTTTCTTT. Translating it yields CASSTRVGQQMNTEAFF. The complete variable domain, with remaining parts taken from reference TRBV7-8 and TRBJ1-1, reads GAGVSQSPRYKVAKRGQDVALRCDPISGHVSLFWYQQALGQGPEFLTYFQNEAQLDKSGLPSDRFFAERPEGSVSTLKIQRTQQEDSAVYLCASSTRVGQQMNTEAFFGQGTRLTVV.

The CDR3 spells CASTQGGGYTQYF. CDR3 coding DNA: TGTGCCAGCACCCAGGGAGGGGGGTATACGCAGTATTTT. The rearrangement joins TRBV2 to TRBJ2-3; maybe TRBD2 (7 bases). Trimming removed 7 bases at V and 7 bases at J, with 15 bases between. Germline V gene lookup returns CDR1 SNHLY and CDR2 FYNNEI. This CDR3 is 13 amino acids long.

This clonotype has just one count. The J gene is TRBJ2-5, the V gene TRBV7-2; tentative D call: TRBD1 (6 bases). Trimming shortened V by 5 bases and J by 3 bases, and 13 bases separated the two germline ends. Looked up from germline, CDR1 is SGHTA and CDR2 is FQGNSA. The CDR3 length is 14 residues. The CDR3 sequence: CASSPGQPKETQYF. The DNA of the CDR3 is TGTGCCAGCAGCCCGGGACAACCGAAAGAGACCCAGTACTTC.

The V call is TRBV28, the J call TRBJ1-2; D not resolved. The CDR3 has 16 amino acids. V was cut by 5 bases and J by 0 bases, with 16 bases left in between. The germline V gene has CDR1 MDHEN and CDR2 SYDVKM. CDR3: CASSLGVAGANYGYTF. In DNA form, the CDR3 reads TGTGCCAGCAGTCTCGGGGTCGCTGGAGCTAACTATGGCTACACCTTC.

This clonotype was seen a handful of times. This chain connects TRBV29-1 to TRBJ1-1; D is uncertain. V dropped 4 bases and J dropped 0 bases, with 3 bases sitting between them. The CDR3 covers 11 residues. CDR1 and CDR2 from the germline V gene are SQVTM and ANQGSEA. The CDR3 loop reads CSVAVNTEAFF. The CDR3, as DNA: TGCAGCGTTGCGGTGAACACTGAAGCTTTCTTT.

This clonotype was detected only once. The chain uses TRBV7-9 and TRBJ2-3; no definite D call. CDR1 is SEHNR and CDR2 is FQNEAQ in the germline V gene (reference sequence). V lost 3 bases and J lost 0, with 10 bases in between. This CDR3 contains 15 residues. Here the CDR3 DNA reads TGTGCCAGCAGCTTCGCGGCCGCTAGCACAGATACGCAGTATTTT. Translated, it gives CASSFAAASTDTQYF.

The V and J genes are TRBV7-2 and TRBJ1-3, with a tentative D call TRBD1 (6 bases). V was shortened by 7 bases and J by 7 bases, with 29 bases between the two germline ends. The CDR3 is 18 residues long. Germline V gives CDR1 SGHTA, CDR2 FQGNSA. The chain's CDR3 is CASTSSGVVGGGPNTIYF. CDR3 coding DNA: TGTGCCAGCACCTCATCAGGTGTCGTAGGTGGGGGGCCCAACACCATATATTTT.

Only one count was recorded for this clonotype. This chain links TRBV12-3 or TRBV12-4 with TRBJ1-1; the D is unclear. The CDR3 spans 13 residues. The V end was cut by 3 bases, the J end by 7 bases, with 12 bases between. The CDR3 sequence: CASSFRGPREAFF. The CDR3 DNA follows: TGTGCCAGCAGTTTTCGAGGACCGCGTGAAGCTTTCTTT.

In nucleotides, the CDR3 is TGTGCCTTCCGACAGGGGGCCCACGAGCAGTACTTC. Translation gives CAFRQGAHEQYF. V usage is TRBV7-9 and J usage is TRBJ2-7; TRBD1 agrees at 10 bases. V shed 11 bases, J shed 5 bases, and the junction held 6 bases outside the gene matches. The CDR3 is made up of 12 amino acids. The germline V gene has CDR1 SEHNR and CDR2 FQNEAQ (reference sequence). Together with reference TRBV7-9 and TRBJ2-7, the CDR3 gives the full variable domain: DTGVSQNPRHKITKRGQNVTFRCDPISEHNRLYWYRQTLGQGPEFLTYFQNEAQLEKSRLLSDRFSAERPKGSFSTLEIQRTEQGDSAMYLCAFRQGAHEQYFGPGTRLTVT.

The V gene is TRBV7-8, the J gene TRBJ1-1; unclear D gene. With 3 bases removed from V and 1 base from J, the gap between germline ends came to 0 bases. The CDR3 has 11 residues. CDR1 and CDR2 from the germline V gene are SGHVS and FQNEAQ. For the CDR3, the DNA is TGTGCCAGCAGCTTGAACACTGAAGCTTTCTTT. This sequence encodes CASSLNTEAFF.

The chain is built from TRBV6-1 and TRBJ1-1; the D is unclear. The V gene's germline CDR1 is MNHNS and CDR2 SASEGT. V dropped 8 bases and J dropped 0 bases, with 13 bases sitting between them. CDR3 size: 14 residues. CDR3 amino acids: CASGTQYMNTEAFF. The CDR3 bases are TGTGCCAGCGGCACACAGTACATGAACACTGAAGCTTTCTTT.

The chain has TRBV6-2 or TRBV6-3 and TRBJ2-7, with 9 bases that match TRBD1. CDR1 MNHEY and CDR2 SVGEGT come from the germline V gene. With 2 bases clipped from V and 7 bases from J, the junction kept 6 bases outside the gene matches. CDR3 length: 14 amino acids. The chain's CDR3 is CASSYRDRVGEQYF. The CDR3 DNA reads TGTGCCAGCAGTTACCGGGACAGGGTGGGGGAGCAGTACTTC.

This clonotype is a singleton in its sample. This sequence joins TRBV20-1 and TRBJ1-2, with D unresolved. V was clipped by 6 bases and J by 6 bases, with 11 bases between them. CDR3 length: 11 residues. Looked up from germline, CDR1 is DFQATT and CDR2 is SNEGSKA (reference sequence). CDR3 amino acids: CSAQRVDGYTF. CDR3 coding DNA: TGCAGTGCCCAGCGGGTAGATGGCTACACCTTC.

This chain uses TRBV28 with TRBJ1-5; D gene uncertain. The CDR3 has 12 residues. V dropped 8 bases and J dropped 4 bases, with 9 bases sitting between them. The germline CDR1 and CDR2 sequences are MDHEN and SYDVKM. The CDR3 protein is CASGEGNQPQHF. The CDR3 DNA sequence: TGTGCCAGCGGTGAAGGGAATCAGCCCCAGCATTTT.

This clonotype was counted between two and nine times. The chain recombines TRBV7-7 with TRBJ2-5, with unresolved D. Germline CDR1 and CDR2: SSHAT and FNYEAQ (reference sequence). V lost 2 bases and J lost 2, with 9 bases in between. The CDR3 has 14 amino acids. CDR3 sequence (DNA): TGTGCCAGCAGCTTATTGGGCCCACAAGAGACCCAGTACTTC. It translates to CASSLLGPQETQYF. The whole variable domain, filled in from reference TRBV7-7 and TRBJ2-5, reads GAGVSQSPRYKVTKRGQDVTLRCDPISSHATLYWYQQALGQGPEFLTYFNYEAQPDKSGLPSDRFSAERPEGSISTLTIQRTEQRDSAMYRCASSLLGPQETQYFGPGTRLLVL.

The chain has TRBV6-1 and TRBJ1-5; perhaps TRBD1 as D (5 bases). The CDR3 runs 15 residues. Germline CDR1 MNHNS, CDR2 SASEGT. V dropped 5 bases and J dropped 5 bases, with 16 bases sitting between them. CDR3 sequence (DNA): TGTGCCAGCAGTCTAGGGTTGGGGGGGGATCAGCCCCAGCATTTT. It specifies CASSLGLGGDQPQHF.

The chain carries TRBV7-8 and TRBJ2-7; 8 nucleotides line up with TRBD1. CDR3 length equals 15 residues. Germline V lookup: CDR1 SGHVS, CDR2 FQNEAQ. After removal of 4 bases from V and 3 bases from J, the junction contained 8 bases not matched to a gene. CDR3 region: CASSYSQGAFYEQYF. In nucleotides, the CDR3 is TGTGCCAGCAGCTATTCTCAGGGGGCCTTCTACGAGCAGTACTTC. The complete variable domain, with remaining parts taken from reference TRBV7-8 and TRBJ2-7, reads GAGVSQSPRYKVAKRGQDVALRCDPISGHVSLFWYQQALGQGPEFLTYFQNEAQLDKSGLPSDRFFAERPEGSVSTLKIQRTQQEDSAVYLCASSYSQGAFYEQYFGPGTRLTVT.

Turning to this clonotype: A read error may produce the germline difference seen at one junction end. DNA for the CDR3: TGTGCCAGCATCCCCCAGGGACCCACAGTTACGCAGTATTTT. Protein product: CASIPQGPTVTQYF. The gene calls are TRBV6-2 or TRBV6-3 and TRBJ2-3; perhaps D is TRBD1 or TRBD2 (5 bases each). CDR1 and CDR2 from the germline V gene are MNHEY and SVGEGT. The CDR3 is 14 amino acids.

The gene calls are TRBV28 and TRBJ1-5; D is undetermined. The CDR3 spans 17 residues. Germline V gene lookup returns CDR1 MDHEN and CDR2 SYDVKM. The V and J ends lost 3 bases and 0 bases respectively, with 15 bases between them. CDR3 sequence: CASSFGYSRYSNQPQHF. In DNA form, the CDR3 reads TGTGCCAGCAGTTTTGGATACAGCAGGTATAGCAATCAGCCCCAGCATTTT.

The chain links TRBV28 to TRBJ2-7, with no clear D. Trimming took 6 bases from V and 4 from J, leaving 4 bases between them. Germline V gives CDR1 MDHEN, CDR2 SYDVKM. The CDR3 runs to 10 residues. CDR3 sequence (DNA): TGTGCCAGCAGCCGATACGAGCAGTACTTC. Protein product: CASSRYEQYF.

Only one count was recorded for this clonotype. This sequence joins TRBV7-2 and TRBJ2-5, with D tentatively TRBD1 or TRBD2 (7 bases each). The CDR3 runs to 14 residues. The V gene's germline CDR1 is SGHTA and CDR2 FQGNSA. The V end lost 0 bases, the J end lost 7 bases, and 12 bases lay between the germline ends. CDR3 in amino acids: CASSLAARGGTQYF. In DNA, the CDR3 is TGTGCCAGCAGCTTAGCCGCCAGGGGGGGGACCCAGTACTTC.

The chain combines TRBV20-1 with TRBJ1-6, with a weak D call TRBD1 (5 bases). The CDR3 sequence is 15 residues long. The ends were cut back, 3 bases at V and 5 bases at J, with 14 bases in the middle. CDR1 and CDR2 (germline): DFQATT, SNEGSKA (reference sequence). CDR3 DNA: TGCAGTGCTAGTCATGCGGGACGGAATAATTCACCCCTCCACTTT. Amino acids: CSASHAGRNNSPLHF.

This sequence joins TRBV11-3 and TRBJ1-3, with D hard to call. In germline, CDR1 is SGHNT, CDR2 YENEEA. With 11 bases removed from V and 1 base from J, the gap between germline ends came to 6 bases. This CDR3 has 11 amino acids. The CDR3 DNA follows: TGTGCCGCCCTATCTGGAAACACCATATATTTT. As protein: CAALSGNTIYF.

The gene calls are TRBV6-5 and TRBJ2-3, with TRBD1 matching 7 bases. CDR1 is MNHEY, CDR2 SVGAGI, per germline. The length of the CDR3 is 14 residues. J gave up 9 bases and V 0 bases, and 6 bases lay outside the gene matches. CDR3 protein: CASSYSPGQKTQYF. CDR3 bases: TGTGCCAGCAGTTACTCGCCGGGACAGAAAACGCAGTATTTT.

The CDR3 is CASSLAWDPAKNIQYF. CDR3 DNA sequence: TGTGCCAGCAGCTTAGCTTGGGATCCCGCCAAAAACATTCAGTACTTC. The chain has TRBV7-2 and TRBJ2-4, with D unresolved. The germline gives CDR1 SGHTA, CDR2 FQGNSA. The CDR3 runs to 16 residues. Trimming took off 0 bases at V and 1 base at J, with 10 bases between the two ends.

V gene TRBV6-1 combines with J gene TRBJ1-1; D is possibly TRBD1 (5 bases). CDR3 length: 13 amino acids. Germline V gives CDR1 MNHNS, CDR2 SASEGT. V lost 6 bases, J lost 5 bases, and 13 bases lay in between. CDR3 in amino acids: CASSPGWGTEAFF. The CDR3 nucleotides are TGTGCCAGCAGCCCAGGGTGGGGGACTGAAGCTTTCTTT.

This clonotype is a singleton in its sample. The rearrangement joins TRBV19 to TRBJ1-1; perhaps TRBD1 as D (5 bases). CDR1 LNHDA and CDR2 SQIVND come from the germline V gene (reference sequence). The CDR3 is 15 residues long. Trimming took 10 bases from V and 1 from J, leaving 19 bases between them. The CDR3 is CATGAGDVGNTEAFF. The CDR3 nucleotides are TGTGCCACCGGGGCCGGGGACGTAGGGAACACTGAAGCTTTCTTT.

This rearrangement joins TRBV6-5 to TRBJ1-2; D may be TRBD1 (5 bases). The germline V and J ends were trimmed by 0 bases and 7 bases, with 18 bases remaining between them. Germline lookup yields CDR1 MNHEY and CDR2 SVGAGI. The CDR3 contains 16 residues. In nucleotides, the CDR3 is TGTGCCAGCAGTTACTCGAGAGCTCAAGGGGCTGGTGGCTACACCTTC. Encoded protein: CASSYSRAQGAGGYTF.

Here the CDR3 DNA reads TGTGCCAGCAGCCGGCCCCCTTCACCCCTCCACTTT. It is translated as CASSRPPSPLHF. This chain joins TRBV28 and TRBJ1-6; D not certain. CDR1 and CDR2 from the germline V gene are MDHEN and SYDVKM. The CDR3 totals 12 residues. With 6 bases removed from V and 9 bases from J, the gap between germline ends came to 9 bases.

This clonotype was detected once. The CDR3 loop reads CASLGTEKYNEQFF. CDR3 in DNA: TGTGCCAGCCTAGGGACGGAAAAGTACAATGAGCAGTTCTTC. The chain is built from TRBV6-1 and TRBJ2-1; either TRBD1 or TRBD2 may supply D (5 bases each). CDR3 size: 14 residues. Trimming pared 8 bases from V and 4 bases from J, leaving 15 bases between. CDR1 is MNHNS, CDR2 SASEGT, per germline.